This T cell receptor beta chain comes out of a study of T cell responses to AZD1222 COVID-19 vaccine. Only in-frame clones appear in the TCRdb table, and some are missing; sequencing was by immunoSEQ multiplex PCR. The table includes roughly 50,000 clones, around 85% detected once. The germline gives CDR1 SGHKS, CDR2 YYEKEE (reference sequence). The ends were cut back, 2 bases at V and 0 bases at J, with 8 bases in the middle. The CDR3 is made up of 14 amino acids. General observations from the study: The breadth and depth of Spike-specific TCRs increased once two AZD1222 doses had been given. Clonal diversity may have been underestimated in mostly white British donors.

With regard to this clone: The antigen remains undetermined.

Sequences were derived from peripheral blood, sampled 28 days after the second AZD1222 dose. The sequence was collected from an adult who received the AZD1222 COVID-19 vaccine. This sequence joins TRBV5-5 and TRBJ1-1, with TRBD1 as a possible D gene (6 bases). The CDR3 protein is CASSLQGMNTEAFF. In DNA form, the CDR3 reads TGTGCCAGCAGCTTACAGGGCATGAACACTGAAGCTTTCTTT. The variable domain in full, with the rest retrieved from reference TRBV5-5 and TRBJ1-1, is DAGVTQSPTHLIKTRGQQVTLRCSPISGHKSVSWYQQVLGQGPQFIFQYYEKEERGRGNFPDRFSARQFPNYSSELNVNALLLGDSALYLCASSLQGMNTEAFFGQGTRLTVV.